The rows below give T cell receptor beta chains drawn from one sample of a study of T cell responses to AZD1222 COVID-19 vaccine. Data came from immunoSEQ multiplex PCR; TCRdb stores just in-frame clones and leaves some out. The sample includes 150,000 or so clones, 85% to 90% of them seen just once. The sequences come from peripheral blood, collected 28 days after the second dose of the MenACWY control vaccine. These receptors originate from an adult who received the MenACWY meningococcal vaccine as a control. Both conserved end residues are part of each CDR3. The order of the fields is V gene, D gene, J gene, CDR3 protein, CDR3 DNA. A D gene is named only where the DNA matches it firmly.

V: TRBV12-3/TRBV12-4; D: TRBD1; J: TRBJ2-5; CDR3: CASSSDRGETQYF; DNA: TGTGCCAGCAGTTCCGACAGGGGTGAGACCCAGTACTTC
V: TRBV6-5; D: NA; J: TRBJ2-3; CDR3: CASSPGLSSTDTQYF; DNA: TGTGCCAGCAGTCCGGGGCTTTCGAGCACAGATACGCAGTATTTT
V: TRBV12-5; D: TRBD1; J: TRBJ2-1; CDR3: CASGLIGGEQFF; DNA: TGTGCTAGTGGTTTGATAGGGGGCGAGCAGTTCTTC
V: TRBV4-3; D: NA; J: TRBJ1-5; CDR3: CASSQDYGVYQPQHF; DNA: TGCGCCAGCAGCCAAGATTATGGAGTTTATCAGCCCCAGCATTTT
V: TRBV18; D: TRBD1; J: TRBJ1-3; CDR3: CASSPGTGAGNTIYF; DNA: TGTGCCAGCTCACCAGGGACAGGGGCTGGAAACACCATATATTTT
V: TRBV19; D: TRBD2; J: TRBJ2-1; CDR3: CASSISGTSGRVYNEQFF; DNA: TGTGCCAGTAGTATATCCGGGACTAGCGGGAGGGTTTACAATGAGCAGTTCTTC
V: TRBV13; D: NA; J: TRBJ2-2; CDR3: CASTSVGELFF; DNA: TGTGCCAGCACTTCGGTAGGGGAGCTGTTTTTT
V: TRBV7-2; D: NA; J: TRBJ2-7; CDR3: CASSLAGTSLNEQYF; DNA: TGTGCCAGCAGCTTAGCGGGGACGTCGTTGAACGAGCAGTACTTC
V: TRBV5-1; D: NA; J: TRBJ2-5; CDR3: CASSWPEGIETQYF; DNA: TGCGCCAGCAGCTGGCCGGAGGGGATTGAGACCCAGTACTTC
V: TRBV10-3; D: TRBD2; J: TRBJ2-3; CDR3: CAIRTSGSSGTQYF; DNA: TGTGCCATCCGAACTAGCGGGAGTTCAGGTACGCAGTATTTT
V: TRBV7-9; D: NA; J: TRBJ1-4; CDR3: CASSWAGEGATNEKLFF; DNA: TGTGCCAGCAGCTGGGCAGGGGAGGGTGCAACTAATGAAAAACTGTTTTTT
V: TRBV5-6; D: NA; J: TRBJ1-5; CDR3: CASSPGHNQPQHF; DNA: TGTGCCAGCAGTCCGGGCCACAATCAGCCCCAGCATTTT
V: TRBV2; D: TRBD2; J: TRBJ2-7; CDR3: CASSGVLAGGLQYF; DNA: TGTGCCAGCAGTGGGGTACTAGCGGGAGGGCTTCAGTACTTC
V: TRBV12-3/TRBV12-4; D: NA; J: TRBJ1-1; CDR3: CASSFQGHTEAFF; DNA: TGTGCCAGCAGTTTTCAGGGGCACACTGAAGCTTTCTTT
V: TRBV6-4; D: TRBD2; J: TRBJ2-3; CDR3: CASSDSSGRGDTQYF; DNA: TGTGCCAGCAGTGACTCTAGCGGGAGGGGCGATACGCAGTATTTT
V: TRBV7-9; D: TRBD2; J: TRBJ2-5; CDR3: CASSSGTGGETQYF; DNA: TGTGCCAGCAGCTCAGGGACGGGAGGAGAGACCCAGTACTTC
V: TRBV5-4; D: NA; J: TRBJ1-1; CDR3: CASSGVGPWNTEAFF; DNA: TGTGCCAGCAGCGGGGTAGGTCCCTGGAACACTGAAGCTTTCTTT
V: TRBV7-2; D: NA; J: TRBJ1-1; CDR3: CASSLQVGGSRTEAFF; DNA: TGTGCCAGCAGCTTACAAGTGGGGGGATCTCGGACTGAAGCTTTCTTT